This T cell receptor beta chain was captured in a study of blood T cell repertoires in COVID-19. As for the study in general: Sample material is recorded as cDNA or gDNA derived from T cells, B-cell-depleted T cells, or PBMCs.

Using immunoSEQ multiplex PCR, the repertoire was profiled, and TCRdb retains in-frame clones only, with some absent. Of approximately 310,000 clones in the sample, 87% were seen once. This CDR3 spans 16 amino acids. Germline assignment: CDR1 SGHAT and CDR2 FQNNGV. With 5 bases clipped from V and 4 bases from J, the junction kept 7 bases outside the gene matches. The genes are TRBV11-2 and TRBJ2-1; 11 nucleotides line up with TRBD2. Material: peripheral blood. The clonotype originates from a man between 50 and 59 years old with active or convalescent COVID-19. This chain's CDR3 is CASSPGTSGLYNEQFF. CDR3 in DNA: TGTGCCAGCAGCCCAGGGACTAGCGGACTTTACAATGAGCAGTTCTTC. Variable domain in full (rest from reference TRBV11-2 and TRBJ2-1): EAGVAQSPRYKIIEKRQSVAFWCNPISGHATLYWYQQILGQGPKLLIQFQNNGVVDDSQLPKDRFSAERLKGVDSTLKIQPAKLEDSAVYLCASSPGTSGLYNEQFFGPGTRLTVL.